The 4 T cell receptor beta chains below all came from one sample that was sequenced in a study of preoperative IRX-2 immunotherapy in early breast cancer. Treatment indicated: preoperative locoregional IRX-2 cytokine immunotherapy. Assay: immunoSEQ multiplex PCR; the TCRdb copy retains only in-frame clones and omits some. The sample carries some 19,000 clones, around four fifths recorded once. The specimen comprised lymph node tissue, sampled after IRX-2 immunotherapy. All receptors come from a human donor with breast cancer.

The chain has TRBV1 and TRBJ2-5; the table assigns TRBD1, which was not confirmed against the DNA. TRBV1 is an annotated pseudogene. The CDR3 contains 16 residues. Here the CDR3 reads CASSQAPQGRGETQYF. The CDR3 region has the DNA TGCGCCAGCAGCCAAGCCCCGCAGGGAAGGGGAGAGACCCAGTACTTC.

V usage is TRBV5-1 and J usage is TRBJ1-2, with D hard to call. Germline V gene data show CDR1 as SGHRS and CDR2 as YFSETQ. This CDR3 has 14 residues. V lost 0 bases and J lost 2, with 8 bases in between. The CDR3 DNA sequence: TGCGCCAGCAGCTTGGGGGGAGCCAACTATGGCTACACCTTC. Protein product: CASSLGGANYGYTF.

V gene TRBV19 combines with J gene TRBJ1-3; D is ambiguous. CDR3 length: 16 residues. The V end lost 7 bases, the J end lost 0 bases, and 16 bases lay between the germline ends. Germline-derived CDR1 and CDR2 are LNHDA and SQIVND (reference sequence). The CDR3 sequence: CASIAGSLGSGNTIYF. Here the CDR3 DNA reads TGTGCCAGTATTGCAGGCTCGTTGGGCTCTGGAAACACCATATATTTT.

This rearrangement joins TRBV30 to TRBJ1-1; 7 nucleotides line up with TRBD1. The germline CDR1 and CDR2 sequences are GTSNPN and SVGIG (reference sequence). With V trimmed by 1 base and J by 0 bases, 2 bases remained unmatched. The CDR3 extends over 14 amino acids. CDR3 in amino acids: CAWSEGGMNTEAFF. The CDR3 DNA is TGTGCCTGGAGTGAAGGGGGCATGAACACTGAAGCTTTCTTT.